Below, 30 T cell receptor beta chains from the same sample are listed, as sequenced in a study of blood T cells in healthy people across ages. PCR was performed a second time for about 7 to 11 cycles using a sample-barcoded 5' primer and a J-beta primer mix. MiXCR was run by TCRdb on the 5' RACE reads, yielding one entry per CDR3 protein. The repertoire holds about 1.5 million distinct CDR3 sequences, with roughly 43% as singletons. Sequencing input: blood. Receptor source: a woman aged 18-35 years in good health.

The genes are TRBV7-2 and TRBJ1-2, with TRBD1 as a possible D gene (5 bases). Germline V gene lookup returns CDR1 SGHTA and CDR2 FQGNSA. The V and J ends lost 2 bases and 10 bases respectively, with 11 bases between them. This CDR3 spans 12 amino acids. The CDR3 DNA follows: TGTGCCAGCAGCTTACCTGGAGGGGACTACACCTTC. Translated, it gives CASSLPGGDYTF.

This chain links TRBV27 with TRBJ2-6, with D maybe TRBD1 (5 bases). The CDR3 spans 15 residues. V lost 5 bases and J lost 1, with 9 bases in between. Germline loops: CDR1 MNHEY, CDR2 SMNVEV (reference sequence). The CDR3, as DNA: TGTGCCAGCAGTCATCGACAGTCTGGGGCCAACGTCCTGACTTTC. It encodes CASSHRQSGANVLTF.

This clonotype was observed a few times. The rearrangement uses TRBV12-3 or TRBV12-4 and TRBJ2-7; D is possibly TRBD1 (6 bases). Trimming stripped 6 bases from V and 5 bases from J, with 11 bases between. The CDR3 runs 12 residues. CDR3 sequence reads: CASSRHRDEQYF. The CDR3 DNA reads as TGTGCCAGCAGCCGTCACAGGGACGAGCAGTACTTC.

There are a few counts of this clonotype. The genes are TRBV5-1 and TRBJ2-7; 7 nucleotides line up with TRBD1. Germline values: CDR1 SGHRS, CDR2 YFSETQ. The CDR3 is 15 residues long. V shed 4 bases, J shed 0 bases, and the junction held 7 bases outside the gene matches. The chain's CDR3 is CASSPDRDPSYEQYF. CDR3 sequence (DNA): TGCGCCAGCAGCCCTGACAGGGACCCCTCCTACGAGCAGTACTTC. The full variable domain, its missing parts supplied by reference TRBV5-1 and TRBJ2-7, is KAGVTQTPRYLIKTRGQQVTLSCSPISGHRSVSWYQQTPGQGLQFLFEYFSETQRNKGNFPGRFSGRQFSNSRSEMNVSTLELGDSALYLCASSPDRDPSYEQYFGPGTRLTVT.

The chain couples TRBV20-1 to TRBJ2-7; tentative D call: TRBD2 (5 bases). CDR1 and CDR2 from the germline V gene are DFQATT and SNEGSKA (reference sequence). Trimming took off 3 bases at V and 3 bases at J, with 12 bases between the two ends. The CDR3 has 13 residues. CDR3 protein: CSASAGRGYEQYF. DNA for the CDR3: TGCAGTGCTAGTGCGGGTCGGGGCTACGAGCAGTACTTC.

The V call is TRBV5-1, the J call TRBJ2-1; 9 bases align to TRBD1. V was clipped by 4 bases and J by 9 bases; unmatched bases: 11. The CDR3 runs to 15 residues. Germline V lookup: CDR1 SGHRS, CDR2 YFSETQ. As DNA, the CDR3 is TGCGCCAGCAGCATCTTCCCGGGACAGGGAAGTGAGCAGTTCTTC. Translated: CASSIFPGQGSEQFF.

This clonotype appeared a few times. J is TRBJ2-4 and V is TRBV4-1, with TRBD2 as a possible D gene (6 bases). Near its end, the DNA agrees better with TRBJ2-7, so the J call may be wrong. Germline-derived CDR1 and CDR2 are MGHRA and YSYEKL. The CDR3 covers 16 residues. CDR3 in amino acids: CASSQDLPSADYEQYF. CDR3 DNA sequence: TGCGCCAGCAGCCAAGATCTTCCTAGCGCGGACTACGAGCAGTACTTC.

This clonotype showed up just a few times. The chain employs TRBV20-1 and TRBJ2-5; D is perhaps TRBD1 (6 bases). In germline, CDR1 is DFQATT, CDR2 SNEGSKA (reference sequence). This CDR3 is 13 amino acids long. The V end was cut by 5 bases, the J end by 2 bases, with 12 bases between. As DNA, the CDR3 is TGCAGTGCTCCGGACAGATATCAAGAGACCCAGTACTTC. It codes for CSAPDRYQETQYF.

The chain recombines TRBV20-1 with TRBJ2-5; TRBD2 aligns across 8 bases. Germline V gives CDR1 DFQATT, CDR2 SNEGSKA (reference sequence). The CDR3 sequence is 14 residues long. After removal of 2 bases from V and 11 bases from J, the junction contained 13 bases not matched to a gene. CDR3: CSARTLAGYNEQYF. The CDR3 DNA reads TGCAGTGCTAGAACCCTAGCGGGTTACAATGAGCAGTACTTC.

This chain joins TRBV6-2 or TRBV6-3 and TRBJ2-1; D may be TRBD1 (5 bases). Germline lookup yields CDR1 MNHEY and CDR2 SVGEGT. The CDR3 length is 14 residues. Trimming pared 2 bases from V and 3 bases from J, leaving 8 bases between. The CDR3 DNA reads as TGTGCCAGCAGTTACGAGACAGACTACAATGAGCAGTTCTTC. Its translation: CASSYETDYNEQFF.

Only a few counts were recorded for this clonotype. CDR3 in amino acids: CAVGHTSGANVLTF. The CDR3, as DNA: TGTGCCGTGGGACACACCTCTGGGGCCAACGTCCTGACTTTC. This sequence joins TRBV12-3 or TRBV12-4 and TRBJ2-6; possibly TRBD1 for D (6 bases). V was trimmed by 11 bases and J by 0 bases, leaving 11 bases between them. The CDR3 sequence is 14 residues long.

This clonotype was seen a handful of times. The genes are TRBV7-3 and TRBJ2-3; the match to TRBD2 covers 7 bases. Trimming cost V 3 bases and J 4 bases; bases outside gene matches: 13. The CDR3 loop spans 17 amino acids. Germline values: CDR1 SGHTA, CDR2 FQGTGA. Here the CDR3 DNA reads TGTGCCAGCAGCTTCACGCCTCTGGCGGGAGAATCAGATACGCAGTATTTT. It encodes CASSFTPLAGESDTQYF.

The V call is TRBV4-2, the J call TRBJ2-1, with 15 nucleotides matching TRBD2. The J call may be wrong; the DNA end is better matched by TRBJ2-7. This CDR3 has 21 amino acids. The germline V gene has CDR1 LGHNA and CDR2 YNFKEQ. The CDR3 nucleotides read TGTGCCAGCAGCCCTCAAAGGGGACTAGCGGGGGGACCGAGCTCCTACAATGAGCAGTACTTC. It encodes CASSPQRGLAGGPSSYNEQYF.

On this clonotype: A much larger clone differs by one base, so this may be a read error. The chain has TRBV2 and TRBJ2-1, with D maybe TRBD2 (6 bases). V dropped 6 bases and J dropped 13 bases, with 19 bases sitting between them. The CDR3 has 13 residues. Germline V gene data show CDR1 as SNHLY and CDR2 as FYNNEI. The DNA of the CDR3 is TGTGCCAGCAGACGGGACTCGCAAGCCTCACAGTTCTTC. Encoded protein: CASRRDSQASQFF.

This rearrangement joins TRBV10-3 to TRBJ2-5, with 10 bases that match TRBD2. With the DNA end fitting TRBJ2-7 better, the J assignment may be wrong. CDR1 and CDR2 (germline): ENHRY, SYGVKD. This CDR3 spans 13 amino acids. CDR3 sequence: CAIGTSETYEQYF. Written as DNA, the CDR3 is TGTGCCATAGGGACTAGCGAAACCTACGAGCAGTACTTC.

The gene calls are TRBV7-2 and TRBJ2-1; D unclear. Germline V gives CDR1 SGHTA, CDR2 FQGNSA. The CDR3 consists of 15 residues. V was clipped by 1 base and J by 4 bases, with 11 bases between them. The CDR3 spells CASSLEAHSYNEQFF. The CDR3 nucleotides are TGTGCCAGCAGCTTAGAGGCGCACTCATACAATGAGCAGTTCTTC.

In its sample, this clonotype was seen a few times. J is TRBJ2-1 and V is TRBV7-2; D is undetermined. Trimming took off 3 bases at V and 0 bases at J, with 12 bases between the two ends. Germline CDR1 is SGHTA and CDR2 is FQGNSA. The CDR3 is 16 residues long. For the CDR3, the DNA is TGTGCCAGCAGCTTCTTTCGCGGAAACTCCTACAATGAGCAGTTCTTC. This encodes CASSFFRGNSYNEQFF.

This clonotype was observed a single time. The chain has TRBV11-2 and TRBJ2-6; D is unresolved. The CDR3 contains 14 residues. V lost 5 bases and J lost 3, with 8 bases in between. In germline, CDR1 is SGHAT, CDR2 FQNNGV. CDR3 in amino acids: CASSVVVGANVLTF. The CDR3, as DNA: TGTGCCAGCAGCGTCGTAGTTGGGGCCAACGTCCTGACTTTC. Drawing the rest from reference TRBV11-2 and TRBJ2-6, the complete variable domain is EAGVAQSPRYKIIEKRQSVAFWCNPISGHATLYWYQQILGQGPKLLIQFQNNGVVDDSQLPKDRFSAERLKGVDSTLKIQPAKLEDSAVYLCASSVVVGANVLTFGAGSRLTVL.

This clonotype was seen at least ten times. The rearrangement links TRBV29-1 to TRBJ2-1; no firm D call. The CDR3 loop spans 11 amino acids. Germline CDR1 reads SQVTM; CDR2 reads ANQGSEA. V was clipped by 2 bases and J by 7 bases, with 6 bases between them. CDR3 sequence reads: CSVEIGNEQFF. The CDR3 nucleotides read TGCAGCGTTGAAATTGGGAATGAGCAGTTCTTC.

The chain recombines TRBV7-3 with TRBJ2-1; maybe TRBD1 (7 bases). The V end was cut by 5 bases, the J end by 5 bases, with 13 bases between. CDR3 length equals 14 residues. Germline loops: CDR1 SGHTA, CDR2 FQGTGA. The CDR3 coding sequence is TGTGCCAGCAGCCAGGGGGGACCAAACAATGAGCAGTTCTTC. Encoded protein: CASSQGGPNNEQFF.

This clonotype occurred a few times. The V and J genes are TRBV6-5 and TRBJ2-1; D not resolved. V was shortened by 5 bases and J by 7 bases, with 12 bases between the two germline ends. CDR1 MNHEY and CDR2 SVGAGI come from the germline V gene. The CDR3 extends over 13 amino acids. In DNA, the CDR3 is TGTGCCAGCAGTCCCTCGGAACGAAATGAGCAGTTCTTC. As protein: CASSPSERNEQFF.

With regard to this clonotype: One end of the junction is discordant with germline, which a read error may explain. The rearrangement joins TRBV4-3 to TRBJ2-1; 8 bases are shared with TRBD2. The CDR3 has 16 amino acids. Germline V gene data show CDR1 as LGHNA and CDR2 as YSLEER. As DNA, the CDR3 is TGCGTCAGCAGACCCAAACCGACTAGCGTACACAATGAGCAGTTCTTC. It translates to CVSRPKPTSVHNEQFF.

This chain links TRBV10-3 with TRBJ2-3; weak D call: TRBD2 (5 bases). The germline V gene encodes CDR1 ENHRY and CDR2 SYGVKD. Trimming left V 7 bases short and J 2 bases short, with 13 bases between. This CDR3 has 14 amino acids. The CDR3 protein is CAIKEDGNTDTQYF. The CDR3 bases are TGTGCCATCAAGGAGGACGGGAACACAGATACGCAGTATTTT.

As for this clonotype: This could be a read error, since a much larger clone is one nucleotide away. This chain joins TRBV29-1 and TRBJ1-2, with D perhaps TRBD1 (6 bases). V was pared by 2 bases and J by 6 bases, with 13 bases between. Germline V gives CDR1 SQVTM, CDR2 ANQGSEA. This CDR3 spans 13 amino acids. Here the CDR3 DNA reads TGCAGCGTTGAAAAGGGACAAAACCATGGCTACACCTTC. Its protein product is CSVEKGQNHGYTF.

The chain carries TRBV5-1 and TRBJ2-7, with 9 positions matching TRBD2. This CDR3 contains 15 residues. V lost 5 bases and J lost 3; bases outside the gene matches: 9. In germline, CDR1 is SGHRS, CDR2 YFSETQ. The CDR3 DNA is TGCGCCAGCAGTACAGGACTAGCGCAGGTCTACGAGCAGTACTTC. It is translated as CASSTGLAQVYEQYF.

Note on this clonotype: Germline is not matched at one junction end, which may reflect a read error. V and J are TRBV6-6 and TRBJ1-1; D is unclear. Germline V gives CDR1 MNHNY, CDR2 SVGAGI (reference sequence). The CDR3 runs to 13 residues. As DNA, the CDR3 is TGTGCCAACAGTCTGAGGGTGAACACTGAAGCTTTCTTT. This translates into CANSLRVNTEAFF.

In its sample, this clonotype was seen many times. This chain joins TRBV7-9 and TRBJ2-7; D is uncertain. From germline, CDR1 is SEHNR and CDR2 FQNEAQ (reference sequence). The CDR3 is 11 residues long. Between the trimmed V and J ends, which lost 5 bases and 5 bases, there was a span of 7 bases. CDR3 DNA: TGTGCCAGCAGCCCCCAGAACGAGCAGTACTTC. As protein: CASSPQNEQYF.

This clonotype was counted a few times. The chain couples TRBV29-1 to TRBJ2-1; 8 bases fit TRBD2. The J segment lost 1 base and the V segment lost 5 bases, leaving 7 bases of the junction unmatched. The CDR3 covers 15 residues. Germline V CDR1 and CDR2: SQVTM, ANQGSEA. The CDR3 DNA reads TGCAGCGTTCTTGAAGCGGGGGTATCCTACAATGAGCAGTTCTTC. This translates into CSVLEAGVSYNEQFF.

This rearrangement joins TRBV7-9 to TRBJ2-5, with D perhaps TRBD2 (5 bases). This CDR3 contains 15 residues. Germline lookup yields CDR1 SEHNR and CDR2 FQNEAQ (reference sequence). V was pared by 1 base and J by 11 bases, with 20 bases between. CDR3 coding DNA: TGTGCCAGCAGCTTAGGGGTCAACGGGGTAAACGGGCAGTACTTC. Protein product: CASSLGVNGVNGQYF.

The chain recombines TRBV6-1 with TRBJ2-1; 13 bases fit TRBD2. The J segment lost 0 bases and the V segment lost 8 bases, leaving 7 bases of the junction unmatched. This CDR3 spans 17 amino acids. CDR1 MNHNS and CDR2 SASEGT come from the germline V gene. The chain's CDR3 is CASARLAGGPSYNEQFF. In nucleotides, the CDR3 is TGTGCCAGCGCAAGACTAGCGGGGGGCCCCTCCTACAATGAGCAGTTCTTC.